The sequence of this T cell receptor (beta chain) was determined in a study of OX40 agonist ivuxolimab in advanced cancers. Looking at the study overall: An anti-OX40 (CD134) antibody with agonistic activity, ivuxolimab, was administered to patients. Two patients with cutaneous melanoma and one with hepatocellular carcinoma, three in total, showed partial responses. Study results and limitations: Compared with CD4+, CD8+ T cells on average had more expanded clones.

As regards this clone: Its antigen is unknown.

Germline V gene lookup returns CDR1 LNHDA and CDR2 SQIVND (reference sequence). The CDR3 is made up of 13 amino acids. V was pared by 7 bases and J by 0 bases, with 9 bases between. Profiling relied on immunoSEQ multiplex PCR, and the TCRdb table lists in-frame clones only, not all of them. The data contain some 85,000 clones, over 75% of them singletons. This TCR was sampled from an adult with an advanced solid tumor such as melanoma, head and neck, liver or kidney cancer. The chain links TRBV19 to TRBJ1-1; D is ambiguous. Sample: CD4+ or CD8+ T cells sorted from blood, taken in a trial of the OX40 agonist ivuxolimab. CDR3: CASKGNMNTEAFF. The CDR3 DNA is TGTGCCAGTAAGGGCAACATGAACACTGAAGCTTTCTTT.